This TCR beta chain stems from a study of cytomegalovirus exposure and HLA in healthy donors. Overall study context: An early data release held tens of millions of unique TCRs from HLA-typed donors.

Concerning this clone itself: Its antigen is undetermined.

This CDR3 is 15 amino acids long. The ends lost 4 bases at V and 7 bases at J; junction bases unmatched: 6. Germline V gives CDR1 SGHRS, CDR2 YFSETQ. The PCR contained 60 Vbeta and 13 Jbeta primers. The assay was immunoSEQ multiplex PCR, and TCRdb's table has in-frame clones only and misses some. The sample has 150,000 to 200,000 clones, 70% to 80% seen once. Study-wide results and limits: A later analysis reportedly found that, within productive TCRs, an Asian-associated ancestry cluster had fewer N-insertions than the mean observed across the approximately 660 donors. Prediction of most subjects' HLA-A and HLA-B alleles by TCR beta sequences was reportedly accurate. As immune exposure information, only CMV serostatus was available.

The chain joins TRBV5-1 to TRBJ1-4, with 11 positions matching TRBD1. The TCR originated in a man aged 50-60 years in good health and CMV-seropositive. Input material: PBMCs. CDR3 DNA: TGCGCCAGCAGCAGGACAGGGGGCCTGGGTGAAAAACTGTTTTTT. Protein product: CASSRTGGLGEKLFF.